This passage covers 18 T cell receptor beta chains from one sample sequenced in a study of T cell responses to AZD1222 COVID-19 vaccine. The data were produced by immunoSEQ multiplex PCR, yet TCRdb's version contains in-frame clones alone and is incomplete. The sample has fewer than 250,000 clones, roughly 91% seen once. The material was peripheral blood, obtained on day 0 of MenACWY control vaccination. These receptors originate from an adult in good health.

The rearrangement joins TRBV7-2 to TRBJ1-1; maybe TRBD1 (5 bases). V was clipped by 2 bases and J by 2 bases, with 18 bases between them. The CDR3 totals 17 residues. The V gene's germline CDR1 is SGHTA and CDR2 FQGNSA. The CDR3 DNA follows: TGTGCCAGCAGCTTATTTGGGGGAGAAGGGAGTAACACTGAAGCTTTCTTT. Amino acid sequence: CASSLFGGEGSNTEAFF.

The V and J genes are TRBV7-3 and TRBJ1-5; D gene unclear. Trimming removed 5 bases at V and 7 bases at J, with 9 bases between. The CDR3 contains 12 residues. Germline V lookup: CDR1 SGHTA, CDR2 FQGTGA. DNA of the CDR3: TGTGCCAGCAGCCCCCCGGGACAGCCCCAGCATTTT. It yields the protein CASSPPGQPQHF.

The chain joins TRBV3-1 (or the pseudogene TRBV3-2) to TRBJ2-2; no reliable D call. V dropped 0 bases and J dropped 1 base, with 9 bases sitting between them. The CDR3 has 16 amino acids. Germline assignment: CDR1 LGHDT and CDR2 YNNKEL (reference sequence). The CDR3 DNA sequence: TGTGCCAGCAGCCAAGATCTTTTCCAGAACACCGGGGAGCTGTTTTTT. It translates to CASSQDLFQNTGELFF.

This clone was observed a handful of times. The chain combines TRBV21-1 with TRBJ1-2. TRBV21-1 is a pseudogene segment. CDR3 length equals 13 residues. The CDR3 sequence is CASSKAGGAGYTF. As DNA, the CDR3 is TGTGCCAGCAGCAAAGCGGGGGGGGCAGGCTACACCTTC.

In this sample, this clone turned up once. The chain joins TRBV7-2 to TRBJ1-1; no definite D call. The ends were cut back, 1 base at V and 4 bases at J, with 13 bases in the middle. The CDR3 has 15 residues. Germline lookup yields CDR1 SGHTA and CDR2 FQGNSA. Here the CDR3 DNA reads TGTGCCAGCAGCTTAGACCGAATAAGAGGCACTGAAGCTTTCTTT. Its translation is CASSLDRIRGTEAFF. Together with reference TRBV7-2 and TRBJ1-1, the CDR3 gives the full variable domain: GAGVSQSPSNKVTEKGKDVELRCDPISGHTALYWYRQSLGQGLEFLIYFQGNSAPDKSGLPSDRFSAERTGGSVSTLTIQRTQQEDSAVYLCASSLDRIRGTEAFFGQGTRLTVV.

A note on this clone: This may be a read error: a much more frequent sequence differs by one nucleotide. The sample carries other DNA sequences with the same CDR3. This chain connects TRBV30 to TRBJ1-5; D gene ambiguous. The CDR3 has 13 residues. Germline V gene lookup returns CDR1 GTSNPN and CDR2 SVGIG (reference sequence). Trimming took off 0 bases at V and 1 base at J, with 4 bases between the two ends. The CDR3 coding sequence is TGTGCCTGGAGTGTAGACAGCAATCAGCCCCAGCATTTT. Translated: CAWSVDSNQPQHF.

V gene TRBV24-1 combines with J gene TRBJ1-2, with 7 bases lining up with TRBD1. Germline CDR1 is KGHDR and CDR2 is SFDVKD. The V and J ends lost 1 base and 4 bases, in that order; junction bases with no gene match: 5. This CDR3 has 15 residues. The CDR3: CATSDFSAGGYGYTF. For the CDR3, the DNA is TGTGCCACCAGTGATTTTTCGGCAGGGGGCTATGGCTACACCTTC.

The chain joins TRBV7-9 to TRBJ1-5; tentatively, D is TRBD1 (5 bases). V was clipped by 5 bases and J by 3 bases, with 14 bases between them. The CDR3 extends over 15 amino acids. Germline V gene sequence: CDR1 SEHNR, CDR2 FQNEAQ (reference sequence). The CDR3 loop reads CASSPGDSSNQPQHF. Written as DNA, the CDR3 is TGTGCCAGCAGCCCCGGCGACAGTTCCAATCAGCCCCAGCATTTT.

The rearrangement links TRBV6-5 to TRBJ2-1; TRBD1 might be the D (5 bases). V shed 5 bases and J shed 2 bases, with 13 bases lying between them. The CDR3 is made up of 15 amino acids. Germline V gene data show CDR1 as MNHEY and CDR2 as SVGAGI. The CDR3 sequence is CASSRKQETYNEQFF. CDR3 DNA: TGTGCCAGCAGTCGGAAACAGGAGACCTACAATGAGCAGTTCTTC.

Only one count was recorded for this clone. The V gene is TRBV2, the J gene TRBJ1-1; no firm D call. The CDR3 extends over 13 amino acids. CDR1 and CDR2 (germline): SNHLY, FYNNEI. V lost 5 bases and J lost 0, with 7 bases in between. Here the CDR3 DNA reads TGTGCCAGCAGTCGGAGTATGAACACTGAAGCTTTCTTT. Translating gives CASSRSMNTEAFF.

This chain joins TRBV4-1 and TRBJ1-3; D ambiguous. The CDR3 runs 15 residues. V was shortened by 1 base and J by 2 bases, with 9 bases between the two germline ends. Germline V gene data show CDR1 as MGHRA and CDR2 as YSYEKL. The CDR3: CASSQVPGTGNTIYF. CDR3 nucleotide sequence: TGCGCCAGCAGCCAAGTTCCGGGGACTGGAAACACCATATATTTT.

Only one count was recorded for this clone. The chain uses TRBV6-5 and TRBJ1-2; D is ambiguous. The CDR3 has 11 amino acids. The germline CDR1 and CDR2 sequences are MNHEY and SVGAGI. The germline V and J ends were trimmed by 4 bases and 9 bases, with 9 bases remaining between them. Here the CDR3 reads CASSSGSRYTF. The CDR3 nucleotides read TGTGCCAGCAGTTCAGGCTCGCGCTACACCTTC.

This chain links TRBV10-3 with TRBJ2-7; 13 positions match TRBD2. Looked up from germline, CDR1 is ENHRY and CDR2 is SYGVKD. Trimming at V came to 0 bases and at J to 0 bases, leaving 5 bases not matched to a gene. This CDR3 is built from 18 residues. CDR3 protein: CAISESTSGGTYSYEQYF. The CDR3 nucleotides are TGTGCCATCAGTGAGTCGACTAGCGGGGGGACCTACTCCTACGAGCAGTACTTC.

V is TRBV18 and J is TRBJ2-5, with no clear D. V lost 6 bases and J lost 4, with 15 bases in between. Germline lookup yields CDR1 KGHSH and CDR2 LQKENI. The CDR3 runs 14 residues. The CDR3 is CASSPSVGGETQYF. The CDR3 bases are TGTGCCAGCTCCCCCTCTGTAGGTGGAGAGACCCAGTACTTC.

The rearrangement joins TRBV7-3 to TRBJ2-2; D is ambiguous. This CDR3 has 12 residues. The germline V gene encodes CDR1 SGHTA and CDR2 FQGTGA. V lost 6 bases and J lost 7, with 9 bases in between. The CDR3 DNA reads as TGTGCCAGCAGTCAGCAGAGCGGGGAGCTGTTTTTT. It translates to CASSQQSGELFF.

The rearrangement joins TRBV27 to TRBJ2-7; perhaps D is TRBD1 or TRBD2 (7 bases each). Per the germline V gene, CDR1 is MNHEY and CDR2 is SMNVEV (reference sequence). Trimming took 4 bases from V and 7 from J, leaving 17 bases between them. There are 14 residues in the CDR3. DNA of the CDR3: TGTGCCAGCAGTTCCCCAGGGGGGGTATATGAGCAGTACTTC. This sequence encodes CASSSPGGVYEQYF.

This chain's CDR3 is CASSYEHRGTEAFF. CDR3 sequence (DNA): TGTGCCAGCAGTTATGAACATAGGGGCACTGAAGCTTTCTTT. The V and J genes are TRBV6-5 and TRBJ1-1, with a possible D match to TRBD1 (5 bases). Trimming removed 3 bases from V and 4 bases from J, with 12 bases in between. The CDR3 consists of 14 residues. CDR1 and CDR2 (germline): MNHEY, SVGAGI.

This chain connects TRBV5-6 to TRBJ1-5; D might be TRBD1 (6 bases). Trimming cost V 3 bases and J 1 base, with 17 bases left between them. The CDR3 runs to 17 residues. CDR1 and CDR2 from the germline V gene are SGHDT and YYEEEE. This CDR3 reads CASSWGGAGASNQPQHF. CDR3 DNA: TGTGCCAGCAGCTGGGGTGGGGCAGGGGCAAGCAATCAGCCCCAGCATTTT. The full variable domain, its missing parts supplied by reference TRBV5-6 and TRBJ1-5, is DAGVTQSPTHLIKTRGQQVTLRCSPKSGHDTVSWYQQALGQGPQFIFQYYEEEERQRGNFPDRFSGHQFPNYSSELNVNALLLGDSALYLCASSWGGAGASNQPQHFGDGTRLSIL.